A single sample is the source of the 11 T cell receptor beta chains below, sequenced in a study of blood T cell repertoires in COVID-19. TCRdb's copy holds only in-frame clones and misses some; the assay was immunoSEQ multiplex PCR. The sample yields around 200,000 clones, about 85% seen once. Sequenced material: peripheral blood. The source of these receptors is a man aged 35 to 55 with acute or convalescent COVID-19.

The chain couples TRBV10-3 to TRBJ2-2; 12 bases line up with TRBD2. This CDR3 is 17 amino acids long. V was pared by 6 bases and J by 0 bases, with 5 bases of the junction left unmatched. Germline V CDR1 and CDR2: ENHRY, SYGVKD. In nucleotides, the CDR3 is TGTGCCATCAGGGCGACTAGCGGGGGAACGAACACCGGGGAGCTGTTTTTT. It yields the protein CAIRATSGGTNTGELFF.

The CDR3 DNA reads TGTGCCAGCAGCTTGGGAGGGACAGGGGGCGGCTATGGCTACACCTTC. Encoded protein: CASSLGGTGGGYGYTF. The chain recombines TRBV5-5 with TRBJ1-2; TRBD1 aligns across 12 bases. The germline V gene has CDR1 SGHKS and CDR2 YYEKEE (reference sequence). Germline trimming cut 0 bases from V and 4 bases from J; bases unmatched to any gene: 4. CDR3 size: 16 residues.

This clone was seen a handful of times. The chain couples TRBV14 to TRBJ1-3; no definite D call. CDR3 length: 17 amino acids. Trimming took off 4 bases at V and 3 bases at J, with 19 bases between the two ends. Germline-derived CDR1 and CDR2 are SGHDN and FVKESK. The CDR3 here is CASSPGWAELYGNTIYF. The CDR3 DNA is TGTGCCAGCAGCCCGGGATGGGCCGAACTCTATGGAAACACCATATATTTT.

In DNA, the CDR3 is TGTGCCAGCAGCTTACCGCTCACTAGCGGGAGGGTCTACGAGCAGTACTTC. This gives the protein CASSLPLTSGRVYEQYF. V is TRBV13 and J is TRBJ2-7; TRBD2 agrees at 13 bases. The CDR3 is 17 residues long. The V gene's germline CDR1 is PRHDT and CDR2 FYEKMQ (reference sequence). The trim removed 2 bases at V and 3 bases at J, leaving 7 bases unmatched.

The chain employs TRBV5-1 and TRBJ2-2; 8 nucleotides agree with TRBD1. The CDR3 totals 19 residues. Trimming at V came to 0 bases and at J to 0 bases, leaving 10 bases not matched to a gene. The germline CDR1 and CDR2 sequences are SGHRS and YFSETQ. The CDR3 region is CASSLGQGALIANTGELFF. CDR3 in DNA: TGCGCCAGCAGCTTGGGGCAGGGGGCTTTGATTGCGAACACCGGGGAGCTGTTTTTT.

This chain connects TRBV27 to TRBJ2-7; D not certain. The ends were cut back, 5 bases at V and 3 bases at J, with 8 bases in the middle. CDR3 size: 12 residues. The germline V gene encodes CDR1 MNHEY and CDR2 SMNVEV (reference sequence). The CDR3 spells CASSKSLYEQYF. In nucleotides, the CDR3 is TGTGCCAGCAGTAAGAGCCTCTACGAGCAGTACTTC.

This clone has only one observation. The chain couples TRBV25-1 to TRBJ2-1, with a weak D call TRBD1 (6 bases). CDR1 is MGHDK and CDR2 is SYGVNS in the germline V gene. Trimming took 2 bases from V and 5 from J, leaving 13 bases between them. The CDR3 is made up of 15 amino acids. In nucleotides, the CDR3 is TGTGCCAGCAGTGAAGACAGGCTTGGTAACAATGAGCAGTTCTTC. Its translation is CASSEDRLGNNEQFF.

The CDR3 region is CASERTGTHYGYTF. The CDR3 nucleotides read TGTGCCAGCGAGAGGACAGGGACCCACTATGGCTACACCTTC. The rearrangement links TRBV28 to TRBJ1-2, with 8 bases matching TRBD1. CDR1 is MDHEN and CDR2 is SYDVKM in the germline V gene. The V gene end was trimmed by 8 bases and the J gene end by 3 bases; junction bases not matched to a gene: 8. The CDR3 contains 14 residues.

This chain uses TRBV7-9 with TRBJ1-5; 7 bases map to TRBD1. The CDR3 is 17 amino acids. Germline CDR1 SEHNR, CDR2 FQNEAQ (reference sequence). J was trimmed by 2 bases and V by 4 bases; bases with no gene match: 11. The CDR3 DNA is TGTGCCAGCAGCTGCCCCCATCGCGGACAGGGCAATCAGCCCCAGCATTTT. It encodes CASSCPHRGQGNQPQHF.

This chain uses TRBV11-2 with TRBJ1-1; D is ambiguous. V lost 4 bases and J 5 bases, leaving 8 bases between the germline ends. The germline V gene encodes CDR1 SGHAT and CDR2 FQNNGV. The CDR3 length is 12 residues. CDR3 region: CASSSLSTEAFF. The CDR3 region has the DNA TGTGCCAGCAGCTCCTTGAGTACTGAAGCTTTCTTT.

This clone appeared a few times. The V call is TRBV2, the J call TRBJ2-7; D call uncertain. The CDR3 consists of 15 residues. From germline, CDR1 is SNHLY and CDR2 FYNNEI. The germline V and J ends were trimmed by 7 bases and 2 bases, with 18 bases remaining between them. CDR3 DNA: TGTGCCAGCACCCACAGCCAGCCCCCGACCTACGAGCAGTACTTC. Translated: CASTHSQPPTYEQYF.